The T cell receptor (beta chain) described here comes from a study of response to subunit inactivated influenza vaccine. Overall study results and limits: Authors suggested each seasonal influenza vaccination recruits few new T cells.

TCRdb itself ran the RT-PCR reads through MiXCR, one entry per CDR3 protein. The table records a few hundred thousand distinct CDR3 sequences, about 20% of them present only once. As regards this clonotype: The target antigen is unknown.

The material sequenced was PBMCs from blood, taken approximately 20 months after vaccination. The TCR sequence derives from a man aged 50 to 69 who received an inactivated influenza vaccine.

In DNA form, the CDR3 reads TGCGCCAGCAGCGTCTTACCCACTAGCGGGGGCAACGGGGGGGCCCAGTACTTC. This gives the protein CASSVLPTSGGNGGAQYF. V and J are TRBV5-1 and TRBJ2-5; 11 positions match TRBD2. This CDR3 spans 18 amino acids. The V and J ends lost 4 bases and 9 bases, in that order; junction bases with no gene match: 20. Per germline, CDR1 SGHRS and CDR2 YFSETQ.